These T cell receptor beta chains were read from a single sample in a study of CXCR3-negative and CXCR3-positive naive CD8 T cells. TCRdb re-called the 5' RACE reads; one entry per CDR3 protein, DNA not given. The sample has around 81,000 distinct CDR3 sequences. Sequencing used naive CXCR3- CD8+ T cells from blood. The origin of the receptors is a human donor in good health. Some clones in this sample may be carry-over from other donors' samples. Both conserved end residues are part of each CDR3. The order of the fields is V gene, J gene, CDR3 protein.

v_call: TRBV29-1
j_call: TRBJ2-3
cdr3_aa: CSVEDLGTSGASTDTQYF

v_call: TRBV14
j_call: TRBJ2-5
cdr3_aa: CASSTWYQETQYF

v_call: TRBV4-1
j_call: TRBJ2-7
cdr3_aa: CASSPLGGASYEQYF

v_call: TRBV6-1
j_call: TRBJ2-7
cdr3_aa: CASSDDGGASYEQYF

v_call: TRBV18
j_call: TRBJ2-5
cdr3_aa: CASSRPGQGKETQYF

v_call: TRBV29-1
j_call: TRBJ2-3
cdr3_aa: CSVEGLAGVVTDTQYF

v_call: TRBV7-2
j_call: TRBJ2-7
cdr3_aa: CASSLVAGSEQYF

v_call: TRBV15
j_call: TRBJ1-5
cdr3_aa: CATSRDGYSNQPQHF

v_call: TRBV18
j_call: TRBJ2-3
cdr3_aa: CASSPGETSTDTQYF

v_call: TRBV5-5
j_call: TRBJ2-7
cdr3_aa: CASSFRPFYEQYF

v_call: TRBV27
j_call: TRBJ1-1
cdr3_aa: CASSPLGENTEAFF

v_call: TRBV23-1
j_call: TRBJ2-4
cdr3_aa: CASSRADVAKNIQYF

v_call: TRBV5-6
j_call: TRBJ2-1
cdr3_aa: CASSLLAGGWIEQFF

v_call: TRBV28
j_call: TRBJ1-5
cdr3_aa: CASSLYLNILGEGNQPQHF

v_call: TRBV29-1
j_call: TRBJ2-7
cdr3_aa: CSVEGGTGGQYF

v_call: TRBV29-1
j_call: TRBJ2-1
cdr3_aa: CSVPGLAGDNEQFF

v_call: TRBV28
j_call: TRBJ2-6
cdr3_aa: CASSLLPYSGANVLTF

v_call: TRBV5-1
j_call: TRBJ1-3
cdr3_aa: CASSPGDSLLQGSGNTIYF

v_call: TRBV20-1
j_call: TRBJ2-7
cdr3_aa: CSARGDRGLYEQYF

v_call: TRBV7-6
j_call: TRBJ1-1
cdr3_aa: CASSNPDMNTEAFF

v_call: TRBV9
j_call: TRBJ2-1
cdr3_aa: CASSELQAVEQFF

v_call: TRBV7-9
j_call: TRBJ2-7
cdr3_aa: CASSSIAGSSYEQYF

v_call: TRBV27
j_call: TRBJ2-3
cdr3_aa: CASSFSSGFTDTQYF

v_call: TRBV20-1
j_call: TRBJ2-1
cdr3_aa: CSASLGLASYNEQFF

v_call: TRBV4-1
j_call: TRBJ1-2
cdr3_aa: CASSPKQGALLYGYTF

v_call: TRBV7-9
j_call: TRBJ2-7
cdr3_aa: CASSLAGLAGAPGYEQYF

v_call: TRBV7-8
j_call: TRBJ1-5
cdr3_aa: CASSLVQGLQPQHF

v_call: TRBV29-1
j_call: TRBJ2-7
cdr3_aa: CSVEVVGTVNYEQYF

v_call: TRBV10-3
j_call: TRBJ1-2
cdr3_aa: CATSGTGGIYGYTF